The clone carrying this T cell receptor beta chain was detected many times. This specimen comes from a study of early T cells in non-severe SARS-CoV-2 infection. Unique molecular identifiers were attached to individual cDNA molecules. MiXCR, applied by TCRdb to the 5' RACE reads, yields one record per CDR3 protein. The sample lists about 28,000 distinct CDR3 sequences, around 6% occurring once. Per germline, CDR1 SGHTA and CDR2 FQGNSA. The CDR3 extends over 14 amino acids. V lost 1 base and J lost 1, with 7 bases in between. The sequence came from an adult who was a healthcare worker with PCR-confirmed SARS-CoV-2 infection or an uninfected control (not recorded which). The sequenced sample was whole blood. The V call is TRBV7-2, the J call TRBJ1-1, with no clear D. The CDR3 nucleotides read TGTGCCAGCAGCTTAGAAATTTGGAACACTGAAGCTTTCTTT. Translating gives CASSLEIWNTEAFF.